The rows below give T cell receptor beta chains drawn from one sample of a study of CD8 T cells in ankylosing spondylitis. From the 5' RACE reads, TCRdb called clonotypes with MiXCR, one entry per CDR3 protein. The sample lists under 150,000 distinct CDR3 sequences; around 9.7% were seen once. Sequenced input: blood, either unsorted or a sorted T cell fraction (not recorded which). Receptors originate from a male donor with ankylosing spondylitis or in good health (not recorded which). Both conserved end residues are part of each CDR3. The D gene is left open where the match is weak. Rows may omit the clone size; those that give it use once, few, many or a size class.

TRBV7-3	NA	TRBD1	TRBJ2-7	CASSSARTGHYEQYF	TGTGCCAGCAGCTCAGCAAGGACAGGGCACTACGAGCAGTACTTC
TRBV3-1	many	NA	TRBJ2-3	CASSPRPRTDTQYF	TGTGCCAGCAGCCCGCGCCCGCGCACAGATACGCAGTATTTT
TRBV12-3/TRBV12-4	NA	NA	TRBJ1-1	CASSAPGSNWGTEAFF	TGTGCCAGCAGTGCCCCGGGAAGTAACTGGGGTACTGAAGCTTTCTTT
TRBV3-1	many	NA	TRBJ1-5	CASSPGYRGNQPQHF	TGTGCCAGCAGCCCGGGATACAGGGGCAATCAGCCCCAGCATTTT
TRBV7-6	many	NA	TRBJ2-2	CASSLGGKPNTGELFF	TGTGCCAGTTCACTAGGGGGGAAACCGAACACCGGGGAGCTGTTTTTT
TRBV4-1	many	TRBD2	TRBJ2-1	CASSQRGLAGYNEQFF	TGCGCCAGCAGCCAGAGAGGACTAGCGGGGTACAATGAGCAGTTCTTC
TRBV7-4	many	TRBD2	TRBJ2-7	CASSPGTSGIYEQYF	TGTGCCAGCAGCCCCGGGACTAGCGGGATTTATGAGCAGTACTTC
TRBV20-1	NA	NA	TRBJ2-2	CSANRVRDSSPEPNTGELFF	TGCAGTGCTAATAGGGTCCGGGACTCTTCCCCCGAACCGAACACCGGGGAGCTGTTTTTT
TRBV11-2	NA	TRBD2	TRBJ2-1	CASSPSGRLYNEQFF	TGTGCCAGCAGCCCCAGCGGGAGACTATACAATGAGCAGTTCTTC
TRBV29-1	many	NA	TRBJ2-3	CSVGGADTQYF	TGCAGCGTAGGAGGGGCAGATACGCAGTATTTT
TRBV19	many	TRBD1	TRBJ2-1	CASSISAGTVEQFF	TGTGCCAGTAGTATATCCGCCGGGACAGTTGAGCAGTTCTTC
TRBV20-1	many	NA	TRBJ2-7	CSASPSSYEQYF	TGCAGTGCTAGTCCCAGCTCCTACGAGCAGTACTTC
TRBV5-5	NA	NA	TRBJ2-7	CASSLAGSGAYEQYF	TGTGCCAGCAGCTTGGCTGGGTCTGGAGCCTACGAGCAGTACTTC
TRBV4-3	few	TRBD1	TRBJ2-7	CASSQESPGTGYYEQYF	TGCGCCAGCAGCCAGGAATCGCCCGGGACAGGATACTACGAGCAGTACTTC
TRBV2	NA	NA	TRBJ2-3	CASSDPGSSYF	TGTGCCAGCAGTGATCCAGGGAGTAGTTATTTT
TRBV11-2	many	NA	TRBJ2-5	CASSSPSGVDAQYF	TGTGCCAGCAGCTCCCCCTCCGGGGTTGATGCCCAGTACTTC
TRBV2	few	NA	TRBJ2-1	CASKRKGAITGANEQFF	TGTGCCAGCAAAAGGAAGGGGGCCATAACGGGAGCCAATGAGCAGTTCTTC
TRBV13	many	TRBD1	TRBJ2-3	CASILTGGEDTQYF	TGTGCCAGCATCCTAACAGGGGGCGAAGATACGCAGTATTTT
TRBV5-1	many	NA	TRBJ2-2	CASSLVSGAWNTGELFF	TGCGCCAGCAGCTTGGTATCGGGGGCATGGAACACCGGGGAGCTGTTTTTT
TRBV12-3/TRBV12-4	few	NA	TRBJ2-3	CASSLFGDTQYF	TGTGCCAGCAGTTTATTCGGGGATACGCAGTATTTT
TRBV3-1	many	TRBD2	TRBJ2-1	CASSQDASGSGNEQFF	TGTGCCAGCAGCCAAGATGCTAGCGGGAGTGGCAATGAGCAGTTCTTC
TRBV10-3	NA	NA	TRBJ2-7	CAISDSTALLYEQYF	TGTGCCATCAGTGATTCCACGGCGCTCTTGTACGAGCAGTACTTC
TRBV29-1	NA	TRBD2	TRBJ2-1	CSVMSGGSYNEQFF	TGCAGCGTCATGAGCGGGGGCTCCTACAATGAGCAGTTCTTC
TRBV4-3	few	NA	TRBJ1-4	CASSQGGRERGEKLFF	TGCGCCAGCAGCCAAGGGGGAAGGGAGCGAGGGGAAAAACTGTTTTTT
TRBV6-1	NA	TRBD2	TRBJ2-5	CASSRLAVNAETQYF	TGTGCCAGCAGTCGACTAGCTGTCAATGCAGAGACCCAGTACTTC
TRBV5-1	many	TRBD1	TRBJ2-3	CASSIHRGPDPKGDTQYF	TGCGCCAGCAGCATACACAGGGGACCTGATCCAAAAGGCGATACGCAGTATTTT
TRBV7-9	many	NA	TRBJ2-1	CASNPVGGNNEQFF	TGTGCCAGCAACCCCGTTGGGGGGAACAATGAGCAGTTCTTC
TRBV6-2/TRBV6-3	NA	TRBD1	TRBJ2-7	CASSLQQGLEQYF	TGTGCCAGCAGTCTCCAACAGGGGTTGGAGCAGTACTTC
TRBV11-1	many	NA	TRBJ2-3	CASSLSSHRTDTQYF	TGTGCCAGCAGCTTATCTAGCCATAGGACAGATACGCAGTATTTT
TRBV10-3	many	NA	TRBJ2-1	CAISSLAEGGTNEQFF	TGTGCCATCAGTAGTTTAGCGGAGGGGGGTACCAATGAGCAGTTCTTC
TRBV4-2	many	TRBD2	TRBJ2-7	CASSQAGGRSYEQYF	TGTGCCAGCAGCCAAGCGGGCGGGAGGAGTTACGAGCAGTACTTC
TRBV4-2	many	NA	TRBJ2-1	CASSQAGQSEQFF	TGTGCCAGCAGCCAGGCAGGACAGTCCGAGCAGTTCTTC
TRBV4-2	many	NA	TRBJ2-2	CASSQEFGDTGELFF	TGTGCCAGCAGCCAAGAGTTCGGGGACACCGGGGAGCTGTTTTTT
TRBV28	NA	NA	TRBJ2-2	CASSYGTSTELFF	TGTGCCAGCAGCTACGGGACCTCCACGGAGCTGTTTTTT
TRBV20-1	NA	NA	TRBJ2-3	CSAHQTTTRSTDTQYF	TGCAGTGCTCACCAAACGACTACCCGGAGCACAGATACGCAGTATTTT
TRBV2	few	TRBD1	TRBJ2-2	CASSEDRGAGELFF	TGTGCCAGCAGTGAAGACAGGGGAGCCGGGGAGCTGTTTTTT
TRBV12-3/TRBV12-4	few	TRBD1	TRBJ2-1	CASTFIPGTGANEQFF	TGTGCCAGCACCTTTATCCCCGGGACAGGGGCCAATGAGCAGTTCTTC
TRBV20-1	few	NA	TRBJ1-5	CSAQASQGGQPQHF	TGCAGTGCGCAGGCGTCGCAGGGTGGCCAGCCCCAGCATTTT